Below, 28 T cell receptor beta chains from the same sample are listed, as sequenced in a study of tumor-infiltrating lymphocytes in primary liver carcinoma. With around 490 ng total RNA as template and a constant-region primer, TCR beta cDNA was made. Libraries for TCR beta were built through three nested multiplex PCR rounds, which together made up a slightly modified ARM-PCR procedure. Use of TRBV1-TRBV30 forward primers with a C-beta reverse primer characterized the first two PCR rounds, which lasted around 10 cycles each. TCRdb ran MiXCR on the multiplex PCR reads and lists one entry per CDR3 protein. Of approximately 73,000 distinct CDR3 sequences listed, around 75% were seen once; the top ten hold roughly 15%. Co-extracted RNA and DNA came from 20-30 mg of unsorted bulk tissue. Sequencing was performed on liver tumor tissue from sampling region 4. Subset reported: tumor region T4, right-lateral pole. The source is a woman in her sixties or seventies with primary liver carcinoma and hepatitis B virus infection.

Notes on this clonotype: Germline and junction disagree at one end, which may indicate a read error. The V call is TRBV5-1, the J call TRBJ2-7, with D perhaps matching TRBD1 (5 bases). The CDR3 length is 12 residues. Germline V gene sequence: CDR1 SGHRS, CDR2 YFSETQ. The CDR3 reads CVSSLGQYEQYF. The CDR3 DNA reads TGCGTCAGCAGCTTGGGGCAATACGAGCAGTACTTC.

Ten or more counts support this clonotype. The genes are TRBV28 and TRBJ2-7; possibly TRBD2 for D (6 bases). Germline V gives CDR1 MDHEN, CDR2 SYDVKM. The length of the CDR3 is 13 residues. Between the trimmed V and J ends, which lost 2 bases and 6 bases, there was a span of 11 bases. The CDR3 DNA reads TGTGCCAGCAGTTTACCGGGGACTTTCGAGCAGTACTTC. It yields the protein CASSLPGTFEQYF.

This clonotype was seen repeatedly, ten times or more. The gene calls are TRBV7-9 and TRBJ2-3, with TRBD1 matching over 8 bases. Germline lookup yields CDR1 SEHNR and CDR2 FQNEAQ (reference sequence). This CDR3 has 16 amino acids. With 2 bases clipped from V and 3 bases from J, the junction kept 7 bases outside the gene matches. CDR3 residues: CASSLNTGGVTDTQYF. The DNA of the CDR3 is TGTGCCAGCAGCTTAAATACAGGGGGTGTGACAGATACGCAGTATTTT. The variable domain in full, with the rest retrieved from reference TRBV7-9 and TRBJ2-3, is DTGVSQNPRHKITKRGQNVTFRCDPISEHNRLYWYRQTLGQGPEFLTYFQNEAQLEKSRLLSDRFSAERPKGSFSTLEIQRTEQGDSAMYLCASSLNTGGVTDTQYFGPGTRLTVL.

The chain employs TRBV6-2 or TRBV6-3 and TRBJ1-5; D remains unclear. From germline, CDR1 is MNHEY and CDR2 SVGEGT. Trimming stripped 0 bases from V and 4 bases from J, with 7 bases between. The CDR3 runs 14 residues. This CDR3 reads CASSYSFGNQPQHF. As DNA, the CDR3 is TGTGCCAGCAGTTACTCATTCGGGAATCAGCCCCAGCATTTT.

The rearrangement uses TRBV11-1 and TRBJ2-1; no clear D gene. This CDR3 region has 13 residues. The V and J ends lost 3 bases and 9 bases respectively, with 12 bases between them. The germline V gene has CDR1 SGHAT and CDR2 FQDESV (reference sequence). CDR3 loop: CASSFSTDSEQFF. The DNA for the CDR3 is TGTGCCAGCAGCTTCAGCACAGATAGTGAGCAGTTCTTC.

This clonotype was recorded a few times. The DNA of the CDR3 is TGCAGTGCTAGAGATCGCCCCGGGAGCTCCTACGAGCAGTACTTC. It encodes CSARDRPGSSYEQYF. The chain combines TRBV20-1 with TRBJ2-7, with D possibly matching TRBD2 (6 bases). The CDR3 is made up of 15 amino acids. V was shortened by 0 bases and J by 0 bases, with 12 bases between the two germline ends. The germline CDR1 and CDR2 sequences are DFQATT and SNEGSKA (reference sequence).

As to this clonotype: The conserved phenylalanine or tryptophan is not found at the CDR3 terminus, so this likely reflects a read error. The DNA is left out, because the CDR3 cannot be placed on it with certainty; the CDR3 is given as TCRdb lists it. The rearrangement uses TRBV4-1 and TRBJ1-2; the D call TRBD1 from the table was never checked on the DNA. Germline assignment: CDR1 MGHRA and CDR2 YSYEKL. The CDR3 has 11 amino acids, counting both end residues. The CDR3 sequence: CASSQVNSPVL.

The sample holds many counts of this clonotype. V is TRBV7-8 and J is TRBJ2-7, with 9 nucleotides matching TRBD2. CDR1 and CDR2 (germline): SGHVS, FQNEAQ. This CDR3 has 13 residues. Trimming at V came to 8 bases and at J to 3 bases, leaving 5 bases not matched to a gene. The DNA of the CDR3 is TGTGCCAGCGCGGGACTAGCAGTCTACGAGCAGTACTTC. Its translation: CASAGLAVYEQYF.

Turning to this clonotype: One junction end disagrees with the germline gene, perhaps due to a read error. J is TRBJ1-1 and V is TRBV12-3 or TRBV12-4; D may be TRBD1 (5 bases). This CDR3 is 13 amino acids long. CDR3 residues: CTSSLAAGTEALF. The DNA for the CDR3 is TGTACCAGCAGTTTAGCGGCAGGGACTGAAGCTCTCTTT.

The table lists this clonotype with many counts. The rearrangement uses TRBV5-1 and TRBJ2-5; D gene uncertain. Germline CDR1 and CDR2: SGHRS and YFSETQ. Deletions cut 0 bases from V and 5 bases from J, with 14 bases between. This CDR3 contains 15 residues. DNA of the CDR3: TGCGCCAGCAGCTTGGCCCAGTTTGTGCAGGAGACCCAGTACTTC. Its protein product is CASSLAQFVQETQYF.

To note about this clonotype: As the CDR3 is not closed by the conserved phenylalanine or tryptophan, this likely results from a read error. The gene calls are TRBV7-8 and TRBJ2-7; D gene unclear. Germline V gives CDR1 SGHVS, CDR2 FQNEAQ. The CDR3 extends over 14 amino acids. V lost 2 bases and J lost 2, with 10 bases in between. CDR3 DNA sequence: TGTGCCAGCAGCTTATCTAACGGAGCCTACGAGCAGTACTTA. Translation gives CASSLSNGAYEQYL.

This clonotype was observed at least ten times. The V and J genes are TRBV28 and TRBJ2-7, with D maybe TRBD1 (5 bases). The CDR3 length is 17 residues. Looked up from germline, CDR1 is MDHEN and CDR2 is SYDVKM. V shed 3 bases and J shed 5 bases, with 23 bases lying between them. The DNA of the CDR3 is TGTGCCAGCAGTTTCCCCCCAAGTACAGGTTTTCGGGACGAGCAGTACTTC. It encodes CASSFPPSTGFRDEQYF. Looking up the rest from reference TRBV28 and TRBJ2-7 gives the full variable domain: DVKVTQSSRYLVKRTGEKVFLECVQDMDHENMFWYRQDPGLGLRLIYFSYDVKMKEKGDIPEGYSVSREKKERFSLILESASTNQTSMYLCASSFPPSTGFRDEQYFGPGTRLTVT.

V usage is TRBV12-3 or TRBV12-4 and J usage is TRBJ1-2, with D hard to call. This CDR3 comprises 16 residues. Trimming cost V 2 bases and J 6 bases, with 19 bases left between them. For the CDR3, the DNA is TGTGCCAGCAGTTTAACGGGAGAGCTGAGTGTTAATGGCTACACCTTC. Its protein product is CASSLTGELSVNGYTF.

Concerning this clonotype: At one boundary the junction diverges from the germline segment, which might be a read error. CDR3 in DNA: TGTGCTAGCAGCGCCCGGCCATTCCTAGTAAACACCGGGGTGCTGTTTTTT. Translated, it gives CASSARPFLVNTGVLFF. V usage is TRBV11-1 and J usage is TRBJ2-2; a possible D gene is TRBD2 (5 bases). The CDR3 loop spans 17 amino acids. Germline lookup yields CDR1 SGHAT and CDR2 FQDESV (reference sequence). The full variable domain, its missing parts supplied by reference TRBV11-1 and TRBJ2-2, is EAEVAQSPRYKITEKSQAVAFWCDPISGHATLYWYRQILGQGPELLVQFQDESVVDDSQLPKDRFSAERLKGVDSTLKIQPAELGDSAMYLCASSARPFLVNTGVLFFGEGSRLTVL.

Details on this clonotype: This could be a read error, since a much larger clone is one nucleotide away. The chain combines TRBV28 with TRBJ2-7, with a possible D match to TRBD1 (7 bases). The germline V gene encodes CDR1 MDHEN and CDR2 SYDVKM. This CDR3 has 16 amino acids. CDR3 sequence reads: CASCLGGTAGIYEQYF. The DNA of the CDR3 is TGTGCCAGCTGTTTAGGGGGGACAGCAGGGATCTACGAGCAGTACTTC.

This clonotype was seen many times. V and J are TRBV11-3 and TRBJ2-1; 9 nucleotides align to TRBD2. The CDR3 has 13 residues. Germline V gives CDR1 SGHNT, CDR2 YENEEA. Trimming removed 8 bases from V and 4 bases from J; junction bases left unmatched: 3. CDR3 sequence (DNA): TGTGCCAGCCGAGCGGGAGGTTACAATGAGCAGTTCTTC. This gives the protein CASRAGGYNEQFF.

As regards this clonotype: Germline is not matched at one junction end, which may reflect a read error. CDR3 nucleotides: TGTACCAGCAGCCTGGGCAGGCTAGCGGGAATCACCGGGGAGCTGTTTTTT. Protein product: CTSSLGRLAGITGELFF. This chain connects TRBV11-3 to TRBJ2-2; 9 nucleotides align to TRBD2. Germline V gives CDR1 SGHNT, CDR2 YENEEA. The CDR3 consists of 17 residues.

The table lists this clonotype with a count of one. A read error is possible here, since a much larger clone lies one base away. In DNA form, the CDR3 reads TGTGCCAGCAGTTTCACCGGCGGGACCTACGAGCAGTACTTC. This codes for CASSFTGGTYEQYF. V gene TRBV28 combines with J gene TRBJ2-7; the D gene is possibly TRBD2 (6 bases). Germline CDR1 reads MDHEN; CDR2 reads SYDVKM. The CDR3 covers 14 residues. Trimming removed 3 bases from V and 2 bases from J, with 11 bases in between.

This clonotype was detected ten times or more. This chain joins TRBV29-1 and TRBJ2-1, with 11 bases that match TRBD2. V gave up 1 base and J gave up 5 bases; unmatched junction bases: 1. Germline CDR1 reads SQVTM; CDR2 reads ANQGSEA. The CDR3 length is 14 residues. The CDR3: CSVEGTSGHNEQFF. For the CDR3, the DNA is TGCAGCGTTGAAGGGACTAGCGGGCACAATGAGCAGTTCTTC.

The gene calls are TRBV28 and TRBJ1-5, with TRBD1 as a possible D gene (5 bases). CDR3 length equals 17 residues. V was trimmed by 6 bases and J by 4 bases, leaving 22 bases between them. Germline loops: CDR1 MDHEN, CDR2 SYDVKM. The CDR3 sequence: CASRPWRVGPWNQPQHF. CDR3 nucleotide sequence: TGTGCCAGCAGGCCGTGGAGAGTGGGGCCGTGGAATCAGCCCCAGCATTTT.

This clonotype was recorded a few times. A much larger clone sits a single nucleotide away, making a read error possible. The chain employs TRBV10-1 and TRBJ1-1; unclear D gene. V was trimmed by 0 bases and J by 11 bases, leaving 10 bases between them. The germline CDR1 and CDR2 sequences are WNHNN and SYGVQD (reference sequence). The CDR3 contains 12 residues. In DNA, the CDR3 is TGCGCCAGCAGTGAGTCGGTGTCCAGGGCTTTCTTT. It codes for CASSESVSRAFF.

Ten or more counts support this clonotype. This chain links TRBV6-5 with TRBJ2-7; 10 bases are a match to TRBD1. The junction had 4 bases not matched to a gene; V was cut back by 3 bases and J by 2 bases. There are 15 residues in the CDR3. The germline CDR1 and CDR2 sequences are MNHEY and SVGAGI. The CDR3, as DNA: TGTGCCAGCAGTTATCACGGACAGGGGGCCTACGAGCAGTACTTC. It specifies CASSYHGQGAYEQYF.

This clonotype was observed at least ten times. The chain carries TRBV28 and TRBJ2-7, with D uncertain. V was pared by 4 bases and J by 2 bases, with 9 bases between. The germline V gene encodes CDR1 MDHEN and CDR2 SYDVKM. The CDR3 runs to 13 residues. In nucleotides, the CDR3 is TGTGCCAGCAGTTCAACGGCTACCTACGAGCAGTACTTC. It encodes CASSSTATYEQYF.

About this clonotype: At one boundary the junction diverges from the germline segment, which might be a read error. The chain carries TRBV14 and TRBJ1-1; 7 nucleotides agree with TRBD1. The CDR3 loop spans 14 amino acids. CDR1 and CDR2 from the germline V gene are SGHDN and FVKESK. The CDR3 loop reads CASRQEGGLTEAFF. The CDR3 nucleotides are TGTGCCAGCAGGCAAGAAGGGGGCCTCACTGAAGCTTTCTTT.

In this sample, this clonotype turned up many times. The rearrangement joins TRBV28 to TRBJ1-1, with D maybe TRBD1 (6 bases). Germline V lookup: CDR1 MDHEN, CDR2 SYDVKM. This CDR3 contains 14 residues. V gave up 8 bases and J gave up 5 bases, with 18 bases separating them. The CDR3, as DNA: TGTGCCAGCGCTTCGGCAGGGGATTATACTGAAGCTTTCTTT. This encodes CASASAGDYTEAFF.

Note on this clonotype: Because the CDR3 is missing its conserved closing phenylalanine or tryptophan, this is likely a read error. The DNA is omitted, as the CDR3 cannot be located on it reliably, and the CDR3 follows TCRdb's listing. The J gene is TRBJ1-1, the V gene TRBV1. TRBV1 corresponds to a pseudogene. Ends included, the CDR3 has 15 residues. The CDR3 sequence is CTSSQSLQVTTEAFL.

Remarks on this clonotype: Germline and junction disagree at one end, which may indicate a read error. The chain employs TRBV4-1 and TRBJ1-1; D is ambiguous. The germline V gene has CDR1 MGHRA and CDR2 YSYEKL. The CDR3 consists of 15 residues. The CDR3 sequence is CASSQDWRGDTETFF. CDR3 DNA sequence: TGCGCCAGCAGCCAAGATTGGCGAGGAGACACTGAAACTTTCTTT.

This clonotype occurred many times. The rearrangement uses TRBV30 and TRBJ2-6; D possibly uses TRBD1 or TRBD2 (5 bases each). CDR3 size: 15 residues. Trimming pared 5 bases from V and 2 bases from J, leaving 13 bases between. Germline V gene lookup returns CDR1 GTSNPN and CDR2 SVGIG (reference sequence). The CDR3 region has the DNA TGTGCCTGGGCCCGGGAAGGGGCTGGGGCCAACGTCCTGACTTTC. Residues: CAWAREGAGANVLTF. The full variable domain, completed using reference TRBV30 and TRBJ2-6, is SQTIHQWPATLVQPVGSPLSLECTVEGTSNPNLYWYRQAAGRGLQLLFYSVGIGQISSEVPQNLSASRPQDRQFILSSKKLLLSDSGFYLCAWAREGAGANVLTFGAGSRLTVL.